This is a list of T cell receptor beta chains from one sample in a study of blood T cells in healthy people across ages. TCRdb reprocessed the 5' RACE reads via MiXCR and lists one record per CDR3 protein. Of roughly 700,000 distinct CDR3 sequences in the sample, 45% to 50% were seen once. The sequencing sample was made of blood. Receptors were obtained from a woman aged 60-75 years in good health. The CDR3 runs from the conserved cysteine through the conserved F or W. A D gene is named only where the DNA matches it firmly. For some rows the clone size is stated as once, few or many, or as a class when expanded; others skip it.

j_gene: TRBJ2-2
d_gene: TRBD2
v_gene: TRBV4-2
abundance: -
CDR3aa: CASSPSGSANTGELFF
CDR3nt: TGTGCCAGCAGTCCTAGCGGGAGTGCGAACACCGGGGAGCTGTTTTTT

j_gene: TRBJ1-5
d_gene: -
v_gene: TRBV12-3/TRBV12-4
abundance: -
CDR3aa: CASSLSAGNQPQHF
CDR3nt: TGTGCCAGCAGTTTATCCGCAGGGAATCAGCCCCAGCATTTT

j_gene: TRBJ1-1
d_gene: TRBD1
v_gene: TRBV4-3
abundance: -
CDR3aa: CASSQADRGRNTEAFF
CDR3nt: TGCGCCAGCAGCCAAGCCGACAGGGGTAGGAACACTGAAGCTTTCTTT

j_gene: TRBJ2-1
d_gene: -
v_gene: TRBV12-3/TRBV12-4
abundance: few
CDR3aa: CASSFQETSNEQFF
CDR3nt: TGTGCCAGCAGTTTTCAGGAAACGAGCAATGAGCAGTTCTTC

j_gene: TRBJ1-2
d_gene: -
v_gene: TRBV4-3
abundance: few
CDR3aa: CASSQVLGGPNYGYTF
CDR3nt: TGCGCCAGCAGCCAAGTCCTCGGGGGGCCTAACTATGGCTACACCTTC

j_gene: TRBJ2-7
d_gene: -
v_gene: TRBV28
abundance: -
CDR3aa: CASSNTPTGSYEQYF
CDR3nt: TGTGCCAGCAGTAACACCCCGACAGGATCCTACGAGCAGTACTTC

j_gene: TRBJ2-3
d_gene: TRBD2
v_gene: TRBV20-1
abundance: -
CDR3aa: CSPSAGGDTDTQYF
CDR3nt: TGCAGCCCCTCAGCGGGAGGGGACACAGATACGCAGTATTTT

j_gene: TRBJ1-2
d_gene: -
v_gene: TRBV3-1
abundance: -
CDR3aa: CASSQDNTGTSGYGYTF
CDR3nt: TGTGCCAGCAGCCAAGATAACACTGGGACGTCTGGCTATGGCTACACCTTC

j_gene: TRBJ2-7
d_gene: -
v_gene: TRBV12-3/TRBV12-4
abundance: -
CDR3aa: CASSPGGGSASYEQYF
CDR3nt: TGTGCCAGCAGTCCTGGAGGGGGGAGTGCCTCCTACGAGCAGTACTTC

j_gene: TRBJ2-5
d_gene: -
v_gene: TRBV18
abundance: many
CDR3aa: CASSPSGETQYF
CDR3nt: TGTGCCAGCAGCCCGTCAGGAGAGACCCAGTACTTC

j_gene: TRBJ1-2
d_gene: TRBD1
v_gene: TRBV29-1
abundance: few
CDR3aa: CSVEGGQGANYGYTF
CDR3nt: TGCAGCGTTGAAGGTGGACAGGGGGCTAACTATGGCTACACCTTC

j_gene: TRBJ2-1
d_gene: TRBD2
v_gene: TRBV5-1
abundance: -
CDR3aa: CASSLGRAGGPRYNEQFF
CDR3nt: TGCGCCAGCAGCTTGGGTCGAGCGGGAGGGCCACGGTACAATGAGCAGTTCTTC

j_gene: TRBJ1-2
d_gene: -
v_gene: TRBV18
abundance: few
CDR3aa: CASSPTGRDYGYTF
CDR3nt: TGTGCCAGCTCACCAACGGGACGGGACTATGGCTACACCTTC

j_gene: TRBJ2-1
d_gene: TRBD2
v_gene: TRBV5-1
abundance: once
CDR3aa: CASMLREGLRDEQFF
CDR3nt: TGCGCCAGCATGCTGCGGGAGGGCCTTCGGGATGAGCAGTTCTTC

j_gene: TRBJ1-4
d_gene: -
v_gene: TRBV9
abundance: many
CDR3aa: CASSVGDIYEKLFF
CDR3nt: TGTGCCAGCAGCGTAGGCGACATCTATGAAAAACTGTTTTTT

j_gene: TRBJ1-5
d_gene: TRBD1
v_gene: TRBV20-1
abundance: -
CDR3aa: CSASSGQGQPQHF
CDR3nt: TGCAGTGCTAGTTCCGGACAGGGTCAGCCCCAGCATTTT

j_gene: TRBJ2-2
d_gene: -
v_gene: TRBV4-3
abundance: few
CDR3aa: CASSQDGGGYTGELFF
CDR3nt: TGCGCCAGCAGCCAAGATGGGGGTGGGTACACCGGGGAGCTGTTTTTT

j_gene: TRBJ2-1
d_gene: -
v_gene: TRBV18
abundance: -
CDR3aa: CASSPSVQSNEQFF
CDR3nt: TGTGCCAGCTCACCCTCGGTACAGTCCAATGAGCAGTTCTTC

j_gene: TRBJ2-1
d_gene: TRBD2
v_gene: TRBV10-3
abundance: -
CDR3aa: CAIGTSGYNEQFF
CDR3nt: TGTGCCATCGGGACTAGCGGTTACAATGAGCAGTTCTTC

j_gene: TRBJ2-1
d_gene: TRBD2
v_gene: TRBV20-1
abundance: -
CDR3aa: CSASEAGTSESEQFF
CDR3nt: TGCAGTGCTAGTGAAGCCGGGACTAGTGAGAGTGAGCAGTTCTTC

j_gene: TRBJ2-1
d_gene: TRBD2
v_gene: TRBV20-1
abundance: -
CDR3aa: CSARSASGTSQYNEQFF
CDR3nt: TGCAGTGCTAGGTCAGCGTCCGGGACTAGCCAATACAATGAGCAGTTCTTC

j_gene: TRBJ1-1
d_gene: -
v_gene: TRBV7-3
abundance: -
CDR3aa: CASSLRGGFTEAFF
CDR3nt: TGTGCCAGCAGCTTAAGGGGGGGTTTCACTGAAGCTTTCTTT

j_gene: TRBJ1-5
d_gene: -
v_gene: TRBV6-6
abundance: -
CDR3aa: CASLQTYSNQPQHF
CDR3nt: TGTGCCAGCCTACAGACGTATAGCAATCAGCCCCAGCATTTT

j_gene: TRBJ2-6
d_gene: -
v_gene: TRBV4-2
abundance: many
CDR3aa: CASSQDDNSGANVLTF
CDR3nt: TGTGCCAGCAGCCAAGATGACAACTCTGGGGCCAACGTCCTGACTTTC